Included here is one TCR beta chain sequence, with context. The entry originates in a study of T cell responses to AZD1222 COVID-19 vaccine. Losses at the gene ends were 0 bases for V and 3 bases for J; bases not matched to a gene: 3. The CDR3 is 15 amino acids. From germline, CDR1 is MNHEY and CDR2 SVGAGI. Here immunoSEQ multiplex PCR was the method, and the copy in TCRdb shows in-frame clones only, minus some. In the table there are about 92,000 clones, 85% to 90% of which are singletons. Specimen: peripheral blood, collected on day 0 of AZD1222 vaccination. The receptor comes from an adult in good health. This chain uses TRBV6-5 with TRBJ2-3; 7 bases are a match to TRBD1. The CDR3 protein is CASSYSGRGTDTQYF. The CDR3, as DNA: TGTGCCAGCAGTTACTCGGGCAGGGGGACAGATACGCAGTATTTT.